The clone carrying this T cell receptor (beta chain) occurred many times. These data originate in a study of regulatory T cells in long-lasting Graves disease. The germline V gene has CDR1 SGHRS and CDR2 YFSETQ. V trimming: 4 bases; J trimming: 5 bases; junction bases outside the gene matches: 6. The CDR3 is 14 residues long. CDR3-region Arm-PCR and iRepertoire HTBI primers produced the TCR beta libraries. TCRdb itself ran the multiplex PCR reads through MiXCR, one entry per CDR3 protein. The sample shows 350,000 to 550,000 distinct CDR3 sequences, 16% of them seen only once. Time point reported: newly diagnosed GD, antithyroid drugs for less than 3 months. RNA from PBMCs was the source of the TCR library. These data were also filed under a second study, of T cells in Graves' hyperthyroidism and ophthalmopathy.

The receptor's source is a woman aged 18 to 35 with Graves disease. The J gene is TRBJ1-1, the V gene TRBV5-1; the match to TRBD1 covers 9 bases. The specimen was peripheral blood mononuclear cells (PBMCs), collected at new diagnosis, from a patient treated with antithyroid drugs. The CDR3 sequence: CASSHRQGVTEAFF. CDR3 coding DNA: TGCGCCAGCAGCCATCGACAGGGGGTGACTGAAGCTTTCTTT.